This T cell receptor beta chain derives from a study of cytomegalovirus exposure and HLA in healthy donors. V was clipped by 6 bases and J by 0 bases, with 8 bases between them. The CDR3 loop spans 13 amino acids. CDR1 SGDLS and CDR2 YYNGEE come from the germline V gene. Among the roughly 120 subjects of the validation cohort, separate from the roughly 700-subject first cohort, were the donors. Assay used: immunoSEQ multiplex PCR; TCRdb lists only in-frame clones, some missing. The table includes about 260,000 clones, 90% detected once. The sequence derives from a woman aged 25 to 39 in good health and CMV-seronegative. The sample comprised PBMCs. The chain is built from TRBV9 and TRBJ2-3; no definite D call. CDR3 sequence reads: CASTKGSTDTQYF. CDR3 DNA sequence: TGTGCCAGCACGAAGGGAAGCACAGATACGCAGTATTTT. The whole variable domain, filled in from reference TRBV9 and TRBJ2-3, reads DSGVTQTPKHLITATGQRVTLRCSPRSGDLSVYWYQQSLDQGLQFLIQYYNGEERAKGNILERFSAQQFPDLHSELNLSSLELGDSALYFCASTKGSTDTQYFGPGTRLTVL.